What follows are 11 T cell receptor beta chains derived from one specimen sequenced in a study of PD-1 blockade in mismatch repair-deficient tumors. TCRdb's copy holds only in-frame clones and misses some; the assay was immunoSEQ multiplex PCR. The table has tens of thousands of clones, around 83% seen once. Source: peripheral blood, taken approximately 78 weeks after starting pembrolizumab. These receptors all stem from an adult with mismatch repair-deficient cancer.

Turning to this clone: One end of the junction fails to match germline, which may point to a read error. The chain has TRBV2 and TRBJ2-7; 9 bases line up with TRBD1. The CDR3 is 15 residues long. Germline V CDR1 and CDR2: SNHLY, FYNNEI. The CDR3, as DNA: TGTGCCGGCAGCGGATCCGGGACAGGGTTCTACGAGCAGTACTTC. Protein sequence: CAGSGSGTGFYEQYF.

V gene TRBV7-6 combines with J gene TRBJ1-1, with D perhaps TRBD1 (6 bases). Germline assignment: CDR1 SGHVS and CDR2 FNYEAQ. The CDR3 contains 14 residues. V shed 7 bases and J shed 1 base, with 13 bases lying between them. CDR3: CASTLTGGNTEAFF. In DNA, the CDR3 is TGTGCCAGCACCTTGACAGGTGGGAACACTGAAGCTTTCTTT.

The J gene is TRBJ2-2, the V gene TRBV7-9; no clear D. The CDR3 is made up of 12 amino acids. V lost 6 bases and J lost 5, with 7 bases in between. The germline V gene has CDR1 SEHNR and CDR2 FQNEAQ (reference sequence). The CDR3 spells CASSLTTGELFF. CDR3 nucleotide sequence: TGTGCCAGCAGTCTCACTACCGGGGAGCTGTTTTTT.

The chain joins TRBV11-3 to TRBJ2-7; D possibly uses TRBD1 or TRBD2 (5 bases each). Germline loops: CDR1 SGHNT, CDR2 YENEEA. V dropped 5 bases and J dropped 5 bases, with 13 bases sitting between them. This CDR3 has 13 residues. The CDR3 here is CASSPRGVHEQYF. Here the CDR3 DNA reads TGTGCCAGCAGCCCCAGAGGGGTCCACGAGCAGTACTTC.

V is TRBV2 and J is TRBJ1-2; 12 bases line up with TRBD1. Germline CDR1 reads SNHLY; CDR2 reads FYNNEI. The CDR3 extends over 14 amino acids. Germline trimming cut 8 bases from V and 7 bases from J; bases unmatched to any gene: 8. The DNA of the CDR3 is TGTGCCAGCCGGGACAGGGGGCGTCTTTTTGGCTACACCTTC. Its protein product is CASRDRGRLFGYTF.

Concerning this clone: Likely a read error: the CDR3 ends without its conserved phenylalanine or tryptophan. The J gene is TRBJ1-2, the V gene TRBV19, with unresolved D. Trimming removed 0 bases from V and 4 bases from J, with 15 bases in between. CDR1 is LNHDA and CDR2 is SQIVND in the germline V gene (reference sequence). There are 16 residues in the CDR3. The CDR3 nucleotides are TGTGCCAGTAGTATAGAACTTGACGGATCTATCTATGGCTACACCCTC. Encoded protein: CASSIELDGSIYGYTL.

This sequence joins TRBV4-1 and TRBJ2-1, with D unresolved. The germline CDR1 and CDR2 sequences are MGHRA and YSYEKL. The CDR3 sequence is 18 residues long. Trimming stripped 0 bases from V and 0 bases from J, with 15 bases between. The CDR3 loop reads CASSQERVSLNSYNEQFF. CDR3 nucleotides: TGCGCCAGCAGCCAAGAGCGAGTCAGTTTGAACTCCTACAATGAGCAGTTCTTC.

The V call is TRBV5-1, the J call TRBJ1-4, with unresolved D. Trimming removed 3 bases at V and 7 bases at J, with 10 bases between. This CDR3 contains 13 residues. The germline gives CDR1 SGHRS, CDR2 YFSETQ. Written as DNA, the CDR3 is TGCGCCAGCAGCTCCACCCGGGGTGAAAAACTGTTTTTT. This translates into CASSSTRGEKLFF.

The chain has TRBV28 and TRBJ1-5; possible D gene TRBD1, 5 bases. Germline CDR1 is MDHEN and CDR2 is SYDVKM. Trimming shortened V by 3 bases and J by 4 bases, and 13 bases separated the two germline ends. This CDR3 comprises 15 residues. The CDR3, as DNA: TGTGCCAGCAGTTTCGGCCAGTGGGGGAATCAGCCCCAGCATTTT. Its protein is CASSFGQWGNQPQHF.

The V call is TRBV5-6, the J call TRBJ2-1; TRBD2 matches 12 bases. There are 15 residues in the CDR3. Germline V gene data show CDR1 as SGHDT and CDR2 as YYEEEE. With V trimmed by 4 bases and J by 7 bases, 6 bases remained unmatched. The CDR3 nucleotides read TGTGCCAGCAGCCCGACTAGCGGGAGTAGGAATGAGCAGTTCTTC. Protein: CASSPTSGSRNEQFF.

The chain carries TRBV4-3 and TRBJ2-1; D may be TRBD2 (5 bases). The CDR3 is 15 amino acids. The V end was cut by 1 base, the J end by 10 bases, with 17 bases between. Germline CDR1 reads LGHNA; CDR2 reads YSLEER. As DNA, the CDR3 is TGCGCCAGCAGCCAAGTCAATCGGGCTAGCCCAGAGCAGTTCTTC. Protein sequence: CASSQVNRASPEQFF.